This record covers a single T cell receptor (beta chain). Its antigen is not identified. It was cDNA, reverse transcribed from extracted RNA, that served as the sequencing template. Profiling relied on immunoSEQ multiplex PCR, and the TCRdb table lists in-frame clones only, not all of them. The sample has fewer than 250,000 clones; approximately 56% are singletons. The data are from a study of CD8+ T cells in alopecia areata. Study at large: Oral tofacitinib, 5 to 10 mg twice daily, was given in an open-label trial. Scoring treated patients' severity relied on the percentage of scalp area affected.

Treatment indicated: oral pan-JAK inhibitor, 5-10 mg twice daily. As part of sample collection, lesional scalp punch biopsies and peripheral blood were taken from alopecia areata patients. Looked up from germline, CDR1 is SGHVS and CDR2 is FNYEAQ. This CDR3 region has 14 residues. The V end lost 3 bases, the J end lost 5 bases, and 12 bases lay between the germline ends. Study-level results: An increase in clonality over normal scalp was evident in lesional scalp, especially alopecia totalis/universalis.

This sequence was found in a human donor with alopecia areata. The chain employs TRBV7-6 and TRBJ2-3, with D possibly being TRBD1 or TRBD2 (6 bases each). The sequencing here drew on CD4+ T cells sorted from blood, taken at week 4, from a patient treated with tofacitinib. In DNA form, the CDR3 reads TGTGCCAGCAGCTTGGGGGGCAGGGGAGATACGCAGTATTTT. This sequence encodes CASSLGGRGDTQYF.